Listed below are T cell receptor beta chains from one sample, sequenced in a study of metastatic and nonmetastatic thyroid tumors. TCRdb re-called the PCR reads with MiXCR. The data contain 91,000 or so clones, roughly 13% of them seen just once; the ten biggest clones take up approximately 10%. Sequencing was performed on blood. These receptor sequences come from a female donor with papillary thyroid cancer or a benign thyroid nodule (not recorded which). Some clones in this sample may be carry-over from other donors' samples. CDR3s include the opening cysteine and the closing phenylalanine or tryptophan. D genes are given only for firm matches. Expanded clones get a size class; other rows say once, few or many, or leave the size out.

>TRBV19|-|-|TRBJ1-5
TGTGCCATTAGTCCTGGTGGGACACAAAATCAGCCCCAGCATTTT
CAISPGGTQNQPQHF
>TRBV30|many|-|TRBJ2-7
TGTGCCTGGAGTAAGGGGGGCTACGAGCAGTACTTC
CAWSKGGYEQYF
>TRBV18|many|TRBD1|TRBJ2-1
TGTGCCAGCTCTCGGACAGGGGGCCACAATGAGCAGTTCTTC
CASSRTGGHNEQFF
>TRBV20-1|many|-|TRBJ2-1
TGCAGTGCTTCCTATTCGGGGAATGAGCAGTTCTTC
CSASYSGNEQFF
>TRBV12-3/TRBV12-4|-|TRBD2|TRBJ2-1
TGTGCCAGCAATTTAGCGGGAGGACAGGAGCAGTTCTTC
CASNLAGGQEQFF
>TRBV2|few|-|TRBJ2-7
TGTGCCAGCAGTGGAGGGCGCGACTACGAGCAGTACTTC
CASSGGRDYEQYF
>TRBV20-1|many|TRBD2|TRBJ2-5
TGCAGTGCTGCCATTGGGACTAGCGGGTTCCAAGAGACCCAGTACTTC
CSAAIGTSGFQETQYF
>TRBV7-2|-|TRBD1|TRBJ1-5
TGTGCCAGCAGCTCGGGACAGTGTGGTGGTCAGCCCCAGCATTTT
CASSSGQCGGQPQHF
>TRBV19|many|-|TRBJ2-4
TGTGCCAGTTCCGAGGCCTTTGGCCTAGTCAAAAACATTCAGTACTTC
CASSEAFGLVKNIQYF
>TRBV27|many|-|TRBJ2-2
TGTGCCAGCAGTTTTGAAGTAAACACCGGGGAGCTGTTTTTT
CASSFEVNTGELFF
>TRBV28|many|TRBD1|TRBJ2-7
TGTGCCAGCAACTCCGGGACAGGGGGCTACGAGCAGTACTTC
CASNSGTGGYEQYF
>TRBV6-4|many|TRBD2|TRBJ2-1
TGTGCCAGCAGTCCCACCGGGACTAGCGGACACAATGAGCAGTTCTTC
CASSPTGTSGHNEQFF
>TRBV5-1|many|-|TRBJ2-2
TGCGCCAGCAGCTTGGGTCAGGCCAGATCCGGGGAGCTGTTTTTT
CASSLGQARSGELFF
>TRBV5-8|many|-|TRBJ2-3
TGTGCCAGCAGCCCCGTGGGAGCTAGCACAGATACGCAGTATTTT
CASSPVGASTDTQYF
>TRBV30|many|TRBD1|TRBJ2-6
TGTGCCTGGAACAGGGGGCTTCACTCTGGGGCCAACGTCCTGACTTTC
CAWNRGLHSGANVLTF
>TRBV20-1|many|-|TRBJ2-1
TGCAGTGCTCCACTCCTCTTCGGCGCCGATGAGCAGTTCTTC
CSAPLLFGADEQFF
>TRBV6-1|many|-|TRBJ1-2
TGTGCCAGCAGTGGTGGTTGGCAGGGGAACTATGGCTACACCTTC
CASSGGWQGNYGYTF
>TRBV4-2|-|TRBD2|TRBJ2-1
TGTGCCAGCAGCCCGGGACTAGCGGATTACAATGAGCAGTTCTTC
CASSPGLADYNEQFF
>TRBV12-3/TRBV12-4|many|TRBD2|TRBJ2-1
TGTGCCAGCAGTGGTACCGGGACTAGCGGGACCAAGCAGTTCTTC
CASSGTGTSGTKQFF
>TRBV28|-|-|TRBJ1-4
TGTGCCAGCAGCCCCACCGGGTCTGCAACTAATGAAAAACTGTTTTTT
CASSPTGSATNEKLFF
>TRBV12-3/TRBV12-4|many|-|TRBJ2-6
TGTGCCAGCAGCCGTCCGCAGGGACACTTACACGTCCTGACTTTC
CASSRPQGHLHVLTF
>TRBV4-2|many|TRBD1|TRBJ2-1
TGTGCCAGCAGCCAGCGCACCGGGACAGGGGAGCAGTTCTTC
CASSQRTGTGEQFF
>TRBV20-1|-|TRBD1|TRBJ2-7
TGCAGTGCTAGAGGGGGACAGGTTATCTCCTACGAGCAGTACTTC
CSARGGQVISYEQYF
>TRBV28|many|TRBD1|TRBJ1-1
TGTGCCAGCAGTTTAGCCCCCCAGGGGGCCCTGAACACTGAAGCTTTCTTT
CASSLAPQGALNTEAFF
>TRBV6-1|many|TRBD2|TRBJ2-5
TGTGCCAGCAGCCCGCGGGGAGCGGGAGTCATAGAGACCCAGTACTTC
CASSPRGAGVIETQYF
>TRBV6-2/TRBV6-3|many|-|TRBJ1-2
TGTGCCAGCAGTACAGCTACGGGTGGCTACACCTTC
CASSTATGGYTF
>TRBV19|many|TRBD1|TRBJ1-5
TGTGCCAGTAGTCACCCCCCCGGGACAGGGGTTTCGGCGAATCAGCCCCAGCATTTT
CASSHPPGTGVSANQPQHF
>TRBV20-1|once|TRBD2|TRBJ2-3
TGCAGTGCTAGAGAAGGCGGGCGGGAGACTCCTCCACCTAGCACAGATACGCAGTATTTT
CSAREGGRETPPPSTDTQYF
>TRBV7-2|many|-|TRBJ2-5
TGTGCCAGCAGCTCCGGGATGGCACAAGAGACCCAGTACTTC
CASSSGMAQETQYF
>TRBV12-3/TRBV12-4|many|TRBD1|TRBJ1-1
TGTGCCAGCAGTGACAGGGGTGCTGAAGCTTTCTTT
CASSDRGAEAFF